Following are 18 T cell receptor beta chains from one sample sequenced in a study of vaccination and CD4 T cells after COVID-19. The treatment here: roughly 11-day PBMC culture with coronavirus spike peptide pools or control peptides (ViraFEST assay). These receptors' targets are unknown. Cultured CD4+ T cell DNA underwent sequencing with the Oncomine TCR Beta short-read assay. MiXCR, applied by TCRdb to the PCR reads, yields one record per CDR3 protein. Of over 9,000 distinct CDR3 sequences in the sample, 22% were seen once. The input for sequencing was CD4+ T cells from blood, cultured in vitro, taken after SARS-CoV-2 vaccination. These receptors originate from a human donor who had recovered from COVID-19.

This clonotype is medium-sized (0.01 to 0.1%). This chain links TRBV20-1 with TRBJ2-7; D not certain. The V gene's germline CDR1 is DFQATT and CDR2 SNEGSKA (reference sequence). Trimming removed 3 bases at V and 2 bases at J, with 11 bases between. The CDR3 has 13 residues. The CDR3 nucleotides read TGCAGTGCTAGGGCCCCGGTTGCCTACGAGCAGTACTTC. This sequence encodes CSARAPVAYEQYF.

The rearrangement joins TRBV4-1 to TRBJ2-5, with D maybe TRBD1 (5 bases). V lost 2 bases and J lost 7, with 20 bases in between. Per germline, CDR1 MGHRA and CDR2 YSYEKL. CDR3 length: 16 amino acids. CDR3 amino acids: CASSQQQGFSRGTQYF. The CDR3 bases are TGCGCCAGCAGCCAACAGCAGGGTTTCTCAAGAGGGACCCAGTACTTC.

J is TRBJ2-7 and V is TRBV7-2, with TRBD2 matching over 10 bases. The CDR3 has 17 residues. The germline V gene encodes CDR1 SGHTA and CDR2 FQGNSA. V was pared by 1 base and J by 0 bases, with 6 bases of the junction left unmatched. The CDR3 nucleotides read TGTGCCAGCAGCTTAGGGAATTTAGCGGGAGGCTCCTACGAGCAGTACTTC. This gives the protein CASSLGNLAGGSYEQYF.

The chain uses TRBV24-1 and TRBJ2-3; unclear D gene. Trimming took 5 bases from V and 6 from J, leaving 11 bases between them. This CDR3 has 13 residues. The germline V gene has CDR1 KGHDR and CDR2 SFDVKD. The CDR3 sequence: CATSGRVADTQYF. Written as DNA, the CDR3 is TGTGCCACCAGTGGCCGGGTGGCCGATACGCAGTATTTT.

By share, this clonotype counts as medium-sized. V is TRBV20-1 and J is TRBJ1-5; TRBD1 matches 7 bases. V shed 5 bases and J 2 bases; nucleotides not matched to a gene: 6. The CDR3 spans 14 residues. Germline V lookup: CDR1 DFQATT, CDR2 SNEGSKA (reference sequence). The chain's CDR3 is CSAQDRKGNQPQHF. DNA of the CDR3: TGCAGTGCTCAGGACAGGAAGGGCAATCAGCCCCAGCATTTT.

In this sample, this clonotype turned up a few times. The chain combines TRBV7-2 with TRBJ2-1, with D tentatively TRBD1 (5 bases). There are 15 residues in the CDR3. CDR1 and CDR2 from the germline V gene are SGHTA and FQGNSA. V was shortened by 5 bases and J by 0 bases, with 11 bases between the two germline ends. Written as DNA, the CDR3 is TGTGCCAGCAGCCTCGACAGCAGCTCCTACAATGAGCAGTTCTTC. Translated: CASSLDSSSYNEQFF.

This clonotype was picked up a small number of times. The chain recombines TRBV5-1 with TRBJ2-5; 7 nucleotides match TRBD1. Trimming took 2 bases from V and 7 from J; bases not matched to a gene: 17. Germline V gene lookup returns CDR1 SGHRS and CDR2 YFSETQ. The CDR3 is made up of 17 amino acids. The CDR3 region is CASSFGPRQGAVRTQYF. The CDR3, as DNA: TGCGCCAGCAGCTTCGGGCCGCGACAGGGAGCCGTAAGGACCCAGTACTTC.

The chain joins TRBV6-2 or TRBV6-3 to TRBJ2-1, with 12 nucleotides matching TRBD2. The germline CDR1 and CDR2 sequences are MNHEY and SVGEGT. This CDR3 spans 15 amino acids. Trimming removed 5 bases from V and 4 bases from J; junction bases left unmatched: 3. CDR3 sequence: CASSHTSGGYNEQFF. The CDR3 DNA is TGTGCCAGCAGTCATACTAGCGGGGGGTACAATGAGCAGTTCTTC.

The V gene is TRBV7-9, the J gene TRBJ2-3; D call uncertain. Germline CDR1 SEHNR, CDR2 FQNEAQ (reference sequence). The V end was cut by 1 base, the J end by 6 bases, with 5 bases between. CDR3 length: 12 residues. The CDR3 nucleotides are TGTGCCAGCAGCTTAGGTGTGGATACGCAGTATTTT. Its protein is CASSLGVDTQYF.

The chain joins TRBV5-1 to TRBJ1-2; D perhaps matches TRBD1 (5 bases). Germline V lookup: CDR1 SGHRS, CDR2 YFSETQ. This CDR3 is built from 14 residues. The V end was cut by 4 bases, the J end by 5 bases, with 15 bases between. CDR3 in amino acids: CASSGDGGDYGYTF. The CDR3 DNA follows: TGCGCCAGCAGCGGGGACGGGGGGGATTATGGCTACACCTTC. Full variable domain (missing parts from reference TRBV5-1 and TRBJ1-2): KAGVTQTPRYLIKTRGQQVTLSCSPISGHRSVSWYQQTPGQGLQFLFEYFSETQRNKGNFPGRFSGRQFSNSRSEMNVSTLELGDSALYLCASSGDGGDYGYTFGSGTRLTVV.

The chain links TRBV2 to TRBJ2-7, with D possibly being TRBD2 (5 bases). The V gene's germline CDR1 is SNHLY and CDR2 FYNNEI. This CDR3 region has 13 residues. V was cut by 6 bases and J by 0 bases, with 9 bases left in between. In DNA, the CDR3 is TGTGCCAGCAGGAAGCGGTTCTCCTACGAGCAGTACTTC. Amino acids: CASRKRFSYEQYF. The variable domain in full, with the rest retrieved from reference TRBV2 and TRBJ2-7, is EPEVTQTPSHQVTQMGQEVILRCVPISNHLYFYWYRQILGQKVEFLVSFYNNEISEKSEIFDDQFSVERPDGSNFTLKIRSTKLEDSAMYFCASRKRFSYEQYFGPGTRLTVT.

This clonotype qualifies as medium-sized. The chain links TRBV28 to TRBJ1-5, with 7 positions matching TRBD1. The CDR3 runs 16 residues. Germline CDR1 and CDR2: MDHEN and SYDVKM. V was clipped by 5 bases and J by 2 bases; unmatched bases: 9. This CDR3 reads CASSPSTGPGNQPQHF. The DNA of the CDR3 is TGTGCCAGCAGTCCCTCGACAGGGCCTGGCAATCAGCCCCAGCATTTT. Full variable domain (missing parts from reference TRBV28 and TRBJ1-5): DVKVTQSSRYLVKRTGEKVFLECVQDMDHENMFWYRQDPGLGLRLIYFSYDVKMKEKGDIPEGYSVSREKKERFSLILESASTNQTSMYLCASSPSTGPGNQPQHFGDGTRLSIL.

In this sample, this clonotype turned up a few times. The chain couples TRBV25-1 to TRBJ2-3; possible D gene TRBD2, 6 bases. This CDR3 has 19 amino acids. Germline V gene data show CDR1 as MGHDK and CDR2 as SYGVNS. V was clipped by 0 bases and J by 4 bases, with 23 bases between them. The CDR3 loop is CASSEYVRDSHLPPDTQYF. The CDR3 DNA reads as TGTGCCAGCAGTGAATATGTGAGGGACTCGCACCTACCCCCAGATACGCAGTATTTT.

In its sample, this clonotype was seen a few times. The chain links TRBV4-2 to TRBJ2-5, with D hard to call. Between the trimmed V and J ends, which lost 1 base and 3 bases, there was a span of 12 bases. The CDR3 extends over 15 amino acids. Germline-derived CDR1 and CDR2 are LGHNA and YNFKEQ. Here the CDR3 reads CASSQVPRLEETQYF. The DNA of the CDR3 is TGTGCCAGCAGCCAAGTGCCTCGACTGGAAGAGACCCAGTACTTC.

To note about this clonotype: Given the absence of the conserved phenylalanine or tryptophan at the CDR3 end, a read error is likely. The chain couples TRBV7-2 to TRBJ2-5, with no clear D. CDR1 and CDR2 from the germline V gene are SGHTA and FQGNSA. The CDR3 consists of 12 residues. V shed 6 bases and J shed 2 bases, with 7 bases lying between them. CDR3 amino acids: CASSPMQETQYL. In nucleotides, the CDR3 is TGTGCCAGCAGTCCAATGCAAGAGACCCAGTACCTC.

V and J are TRBV4-3 and TRBJ2-5; 7 positions match TRBD2. This CDR3 spans 15 amino acids. CDR1 is LGHNA, CDR2 YSLEER, per germline. V lost 0 bases to trimming and J lost 5 bases; unmatched junction nucleotides: 6. The CDR3 loop is CASSQDYGRLETQYF. The CDR3 nucleotides are TGCGCCAGCAGCCAAGATTACGGGAGGTTGGAGACCCAGTACTTC.

The genes are TRBV5-1 and TRBJ1-1; TRBD1 might be the D (5 bases). The CDR3 extends over 15 amino acids. CDR1 SGHRS and CDR2 YFSETQ come from the germline V gene. Trimming cost V 4 bases and J 11 bases, with 24 bases left between them. Written as DNA, the CDR3 is TGCGCCAGCAGCCTGCAGGGAACAGAGGCCTGGACGGCTTTCTTT. The encoded protein is CASSLQGTEAWTAFF.

The chain joins TRBV11-2 to TRBJ2-7; 7 bases fit TRBD1. CDR3 length: 15 residues. Germline V gene lookup returns CDR1 SGHAT and CDR2 FQNNGV. V shed 4 bases, J shed 5 bases, and the junction held 11 bases outside the gene matches. The CDR3 DNA is TGTGCCAGCAGCTACGAAGGGGGCGCGGGCCACGAGCAGTACTTC. This encodes CASSYEGGAGHEQYF.